This paragraph reports one TCR beta chain. The DNA ends 3 residues before the CDR3 does, and the rest of the CDR3 is filled in from the germline J gene. This CDR3 comprises 14 residues. Losses at the gene ends were 6 bases for V and 3 bases for J; bases not matched to a gene: 7. Per the germline V gene, CDR1 is DFQATT and CDR2 is SNEGSKA (reference sequence). The data were produced by immunoSEQ multiplex PCR, yet TCRdb's version contains in-frame clones alone and is incomplete. The table for this sample gives approximately 49,000 clones. The record originates from a study of T cells in women clearing cervical HPV infection.

The J gene is TRBJ2-7, the V gene TRBV20-1, with 11 nucleotides matching TRBD2. Sequenced sample: blood buffy coat. The receptor was isolated from a woman between 18 and 75 years old with a cervical HPV16 infection that either progressed to CIN3+ or cleared (not recorded which). The CDR3 sequence: CSARGGTSGYEQYF. CDR3 bases read: TGCAGTGCCCGTGGGGGGACTAGCGGCTACGAG.